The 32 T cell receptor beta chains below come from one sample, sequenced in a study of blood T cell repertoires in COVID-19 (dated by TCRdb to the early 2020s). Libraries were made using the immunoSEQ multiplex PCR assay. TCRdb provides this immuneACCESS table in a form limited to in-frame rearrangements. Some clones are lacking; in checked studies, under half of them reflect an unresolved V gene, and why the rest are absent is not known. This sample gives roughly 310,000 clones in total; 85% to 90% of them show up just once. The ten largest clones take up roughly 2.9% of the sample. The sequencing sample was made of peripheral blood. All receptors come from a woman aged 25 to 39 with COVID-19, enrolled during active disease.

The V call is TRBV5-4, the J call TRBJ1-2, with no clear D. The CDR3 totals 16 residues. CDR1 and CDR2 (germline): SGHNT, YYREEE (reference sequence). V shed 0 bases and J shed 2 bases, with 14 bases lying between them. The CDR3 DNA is TGTGCCAGCAGCTTGGAGACATACGTTGACAACTATGGCTACACCTTC. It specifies CASSLETYVDNYGYTF.

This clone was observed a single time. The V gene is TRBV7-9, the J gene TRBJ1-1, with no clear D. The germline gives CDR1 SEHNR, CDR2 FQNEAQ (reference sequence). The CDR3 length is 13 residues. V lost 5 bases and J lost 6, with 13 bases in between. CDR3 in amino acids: CASSKQTVPEAFF. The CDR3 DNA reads TGTGCCAGCAGCAAACAGACCGTCCCTGAAGCTTTCTTT.

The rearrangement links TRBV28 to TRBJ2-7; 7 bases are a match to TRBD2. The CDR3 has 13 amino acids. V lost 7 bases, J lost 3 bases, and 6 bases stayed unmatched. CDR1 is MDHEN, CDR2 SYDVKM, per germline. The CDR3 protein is CASTLGGYYEQYF. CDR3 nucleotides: TGTGCCAGCACCCTCGGGGGGTACTACGAGCAGTACTTC.

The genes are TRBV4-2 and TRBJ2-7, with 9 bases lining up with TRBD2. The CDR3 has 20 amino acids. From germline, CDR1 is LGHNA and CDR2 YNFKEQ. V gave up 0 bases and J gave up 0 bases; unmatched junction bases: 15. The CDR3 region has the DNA TGTGCCAGCAGCCAAGATCGAGAAGCGGGAGGCTTAGCCTTCTCCTACGAGCAGTACTTC. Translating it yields CASSQDREAGGLAFSYEQYF.

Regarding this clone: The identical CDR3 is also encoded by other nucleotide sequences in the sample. CDR3 residues: CASSESGGYGYTF. The CDR3 nucleotides read TGCGCCAGCAGTGAGTCGGGAGGGTATGGCTACACCTTC. This chain links TRBV10-1 with TRBJ1-2; D gene unclear. Germline values: CDR1 WNHNN, CDR2 SYGVQD (reference sequence). The CDR3 covers 13 residues. The V end was cut by 0 bases, the J end by 5 bases, with 7 bases between.

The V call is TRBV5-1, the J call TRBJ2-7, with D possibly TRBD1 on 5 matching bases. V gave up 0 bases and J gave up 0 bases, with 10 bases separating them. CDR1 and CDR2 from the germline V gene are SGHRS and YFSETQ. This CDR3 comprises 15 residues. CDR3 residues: CASSLETASSYEQYF. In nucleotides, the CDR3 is TGCGCCAGCAGCTTGGAGACAGCGAGCTCCTACGAGCAGTACTTC.

The CDR3 here is CATGQGMNTEAFF. The CDR3 DNA is TGTGCCACCGGACAGGGAATGAACACTGAAGCTTTCTTT. V usage is TRBV19 and J usage is TRBJ1-1; 8 bases align to TRBD1. The CDR3 runs to 13 residues. The junction had 4 bases not matched to a gene; V was cut back by 10 bases and J by 0 bases. Germline V gives CDR1 LNHDA, CDR2 SQIVND (reference sequence).

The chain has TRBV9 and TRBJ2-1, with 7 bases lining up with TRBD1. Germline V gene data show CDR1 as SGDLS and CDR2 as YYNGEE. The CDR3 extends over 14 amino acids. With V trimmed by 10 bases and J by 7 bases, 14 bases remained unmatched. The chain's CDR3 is CAEQGQCKRNEQFF. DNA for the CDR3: TGTGCCGAACAGGGACAGTGTAAGCGTAATGAGCAGTTCTTC. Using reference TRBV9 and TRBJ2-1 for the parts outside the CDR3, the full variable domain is DSGVTQTPKHLITATGQRVTLRCSPRSGDLSVYWYQQSLDQGLQFLIQYYNGEERAKGNILERFSAQQFPDLHSELNLSSLELGDSALYFCAEQGQCKRNEQFFGPGTRLTVL.

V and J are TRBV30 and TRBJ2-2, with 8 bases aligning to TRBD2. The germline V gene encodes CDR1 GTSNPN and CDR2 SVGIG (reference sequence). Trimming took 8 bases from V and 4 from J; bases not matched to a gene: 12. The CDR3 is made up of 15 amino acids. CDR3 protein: CATPLVAGRTGELFF. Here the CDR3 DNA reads TGTGCCACCCCGCTGGTAGCGGGACGCACCGGGGAGCTGTTTTTT.

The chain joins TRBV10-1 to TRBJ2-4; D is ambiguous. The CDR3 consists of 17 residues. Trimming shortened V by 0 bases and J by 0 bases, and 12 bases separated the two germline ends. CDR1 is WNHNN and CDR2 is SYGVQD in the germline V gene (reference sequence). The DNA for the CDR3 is TGCGCCAGCAGTGAGTCGTCGTCAAGCATAGCCAAAAACATTCAGTACTTC. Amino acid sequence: CASSESSSSIAKNIQYF.

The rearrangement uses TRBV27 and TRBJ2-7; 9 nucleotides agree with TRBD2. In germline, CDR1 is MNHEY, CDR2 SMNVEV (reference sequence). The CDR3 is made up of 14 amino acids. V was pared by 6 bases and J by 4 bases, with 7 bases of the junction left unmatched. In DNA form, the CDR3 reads TGTGCCAGCAGCTACGGAGCGGGGGGATACGAGCAGTACTTC. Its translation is CASSYGAGGYEQYF.

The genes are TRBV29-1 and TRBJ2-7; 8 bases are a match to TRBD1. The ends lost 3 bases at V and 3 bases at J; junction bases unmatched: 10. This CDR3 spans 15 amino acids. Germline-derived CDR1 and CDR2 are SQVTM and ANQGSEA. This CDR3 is CSVDGVGGQGYEQYF. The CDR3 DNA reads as TGCAGCGTTGATGGGGTTGGAGGACAGGGCTACGAGCAGTACTTC.

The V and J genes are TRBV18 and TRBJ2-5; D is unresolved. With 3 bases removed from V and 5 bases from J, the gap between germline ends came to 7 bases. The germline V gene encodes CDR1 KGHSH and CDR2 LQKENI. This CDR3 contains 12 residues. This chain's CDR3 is CASSPTRETQYF. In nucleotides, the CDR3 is TGTGCCAGCTCACCGACACGGGAGACCCAGTACTTC.

In DNA form, the CDR3 reads TGTGCCAGCAGCCCACGGGGCGGGAGGGCCGCCGGGGAGCTGTTTTTT. Amino acid sequence: CASSPRGGRAAGELFF. The chain employs TRBV5-8 and TRBJ2-2, with 9 nucleotides matching TRBD2. Per the germline V gene, CDR1 is SGHTS and CDR2 is YDEGEE. The J segment lost 6 bases and the V segment lost 4 bases, leaving 10 bases of the junction unmatched. CDR3 size: 16 residues.

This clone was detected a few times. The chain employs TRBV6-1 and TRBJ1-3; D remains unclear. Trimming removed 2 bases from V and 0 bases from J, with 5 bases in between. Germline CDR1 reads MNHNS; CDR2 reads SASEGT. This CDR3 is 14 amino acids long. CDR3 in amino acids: CASSEPNSGNTIYF. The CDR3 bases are TGTGCCAGCAGTGAACCCAACTCTGGAAACACCATATATTTT.

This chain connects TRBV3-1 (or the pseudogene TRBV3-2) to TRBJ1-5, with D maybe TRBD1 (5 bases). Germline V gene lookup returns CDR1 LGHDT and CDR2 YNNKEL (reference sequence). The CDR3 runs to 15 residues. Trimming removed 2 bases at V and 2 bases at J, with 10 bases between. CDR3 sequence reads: CASSQRLGGNQPQHF. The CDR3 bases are TGTGCCAGCAGCCAACGGCTAGGGGGCAATCAGCCCCAGCATTTT.

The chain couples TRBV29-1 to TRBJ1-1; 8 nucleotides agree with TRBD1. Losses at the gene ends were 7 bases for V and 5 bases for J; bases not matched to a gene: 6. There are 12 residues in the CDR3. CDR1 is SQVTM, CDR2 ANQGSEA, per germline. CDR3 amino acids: CSATGGYTEAFF. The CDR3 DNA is TGCAGCGCCACAGGGGGGTATACTGAAGCTTTCTTT.

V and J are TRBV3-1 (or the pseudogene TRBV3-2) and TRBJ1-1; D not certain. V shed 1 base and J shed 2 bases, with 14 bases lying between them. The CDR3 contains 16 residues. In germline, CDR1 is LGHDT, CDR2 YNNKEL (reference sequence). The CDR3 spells CASSQASGRGNTEAFF. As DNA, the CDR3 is TGTGCCAGCAGCCAAGCTTCGGGTCGGGGAAACACTGAAGCTTTCTTT.

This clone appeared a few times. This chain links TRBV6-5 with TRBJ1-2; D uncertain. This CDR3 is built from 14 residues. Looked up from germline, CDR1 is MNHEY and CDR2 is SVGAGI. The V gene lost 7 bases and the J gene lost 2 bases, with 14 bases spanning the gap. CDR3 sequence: CASNREGSNYGYTF. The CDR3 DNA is TGTGCCAGCAATAGGGAGGGCTCCAACTATGGCTACACCTTC.

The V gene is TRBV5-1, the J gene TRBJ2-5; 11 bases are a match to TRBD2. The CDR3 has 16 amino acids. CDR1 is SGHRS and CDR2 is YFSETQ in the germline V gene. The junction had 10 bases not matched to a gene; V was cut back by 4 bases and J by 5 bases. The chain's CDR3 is CASSISLAGGGETQYF. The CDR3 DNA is TGCGCCAGCAGCATCTCCCTAGCGGGAGGAGGGGAGACCCAGTACTTC.

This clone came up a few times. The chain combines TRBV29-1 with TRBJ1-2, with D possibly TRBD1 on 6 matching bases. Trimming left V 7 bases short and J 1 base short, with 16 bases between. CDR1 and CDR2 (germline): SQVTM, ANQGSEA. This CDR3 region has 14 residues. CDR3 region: CSATLQGRNYGYTF. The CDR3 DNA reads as TGCAGCGCGACCCTTCAGGGGCGTAACTATGGCTACACCTTC.

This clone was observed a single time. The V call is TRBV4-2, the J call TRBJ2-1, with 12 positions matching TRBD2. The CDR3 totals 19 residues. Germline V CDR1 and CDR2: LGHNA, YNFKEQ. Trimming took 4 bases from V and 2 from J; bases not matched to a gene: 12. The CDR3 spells CASSPRRLAGVGTYNEQFF. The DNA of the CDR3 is TGTGCCAGCAGCCCCCGGAGACTAGCGGGAGTGGGTACCTACAATGAGCAGTTCTTC.

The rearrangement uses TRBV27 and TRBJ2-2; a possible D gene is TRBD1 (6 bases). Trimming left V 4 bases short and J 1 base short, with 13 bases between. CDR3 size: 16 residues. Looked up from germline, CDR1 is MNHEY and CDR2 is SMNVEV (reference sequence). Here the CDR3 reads CASSSDTQGNTGELFF. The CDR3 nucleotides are TGTGCCAGCAGTTCGGATACACAGGGGAACACCGGGGAGCTGTTTTTT.

The CDR3 loop is CASSYTGSSYNSPLHF. DNA of the CDR3: TGTGCCAGCAGTTACACAGGGAGCTCCTATAATTCACCCCTCCACTTT. V is TRBV6-6 and J is TRBJ1-6; TRBD1 might be the D (6 bases). V gave up 2 bases and J gave up 0 bases, with 8 bases separating them. There are 16 residues in the CDR3. Germline loops: CDR1 MNHNY, CDR2 SVGAGI (reference sequence).

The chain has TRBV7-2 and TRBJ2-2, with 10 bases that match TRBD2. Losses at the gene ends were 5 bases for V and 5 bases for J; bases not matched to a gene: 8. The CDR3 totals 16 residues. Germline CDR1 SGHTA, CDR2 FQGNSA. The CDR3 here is CASSPPWTSGTGELFF. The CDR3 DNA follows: TGTGCCAGCAGCCCCCCGTGGACTAGCGGTACCGGGGAGCTGTTTTTT.

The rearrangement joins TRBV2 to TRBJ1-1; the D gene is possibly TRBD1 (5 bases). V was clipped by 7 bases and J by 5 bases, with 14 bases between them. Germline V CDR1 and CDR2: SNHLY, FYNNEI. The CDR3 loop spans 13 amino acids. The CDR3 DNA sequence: TGTGCCAGCACCAAGGGGCGGTGGACTGAAGCTTTCTTT. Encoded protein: CASTKGRWTEAFF.

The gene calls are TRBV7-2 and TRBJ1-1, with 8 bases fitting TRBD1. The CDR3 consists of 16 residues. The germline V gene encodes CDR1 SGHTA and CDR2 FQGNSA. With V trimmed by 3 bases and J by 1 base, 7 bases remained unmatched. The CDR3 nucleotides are TGTGCCAGCAGCTTTGACAGGGGAGGGGGGAACACTGAAGCTTTCTTT. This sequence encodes CASSFDRGGGNTEAFF.

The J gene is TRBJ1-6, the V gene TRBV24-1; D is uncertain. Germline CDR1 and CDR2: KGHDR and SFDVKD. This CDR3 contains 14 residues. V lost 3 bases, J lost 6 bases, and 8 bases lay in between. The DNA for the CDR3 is TGTGCCACCAGTGATGGCCAGGTTAATTCACCCCTCCACTTT. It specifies CATSDGQVNSPLHF.

The CDR3 is CASREQLAGGPHNEQFF. The CDR3 coding sequence is TGTGCCAGCAGGGAACAATTAGCGGGAGGGCCGCACAATGAGCAGTTCTTC. The chain links TRBV7-8 to TRBJ2-1; 11 bases align to TRBD2. With V trimmed by 6 bases and J by 5 bases, 12 bases remained unmatched. The V gene's germline CDR1 is SGHVS and CDR2 FQNEAQ. This CDR3 has 17 amino acids.

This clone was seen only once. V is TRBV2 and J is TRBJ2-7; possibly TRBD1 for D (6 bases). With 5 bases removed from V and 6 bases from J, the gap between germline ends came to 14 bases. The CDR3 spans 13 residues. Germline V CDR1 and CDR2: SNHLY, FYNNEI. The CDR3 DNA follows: TGTGCCAGCAGTCAAGACAGGAGCGCCGAGCAGTACTTC. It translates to CASSQDRSAEQYF. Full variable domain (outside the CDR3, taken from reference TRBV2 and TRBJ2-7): EPEVTQTPSHQVTQMGQEVILRCVPISNHLYFYWYRQILGQKVEFLVSFYNNEISEKSEIFDDQFSVERPDGSNFTLKIRSTKLEDSAMYFCASSQDRSAEQYFGPGTRLTVT.

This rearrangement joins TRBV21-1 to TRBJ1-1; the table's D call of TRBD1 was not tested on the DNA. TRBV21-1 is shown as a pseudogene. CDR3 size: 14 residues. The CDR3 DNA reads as TGTGCCAGCGATAATCAGGGGACGAACACTGAAGCTTTCTTT. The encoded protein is CASDNQGTNTEAFF.

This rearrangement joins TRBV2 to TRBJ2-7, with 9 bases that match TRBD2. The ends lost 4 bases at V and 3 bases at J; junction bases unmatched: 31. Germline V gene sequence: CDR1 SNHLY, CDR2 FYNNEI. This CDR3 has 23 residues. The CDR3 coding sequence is TGTGCCAGCAGTGTTTTTGACATAATTACAGCCTCTTTGCGGGAGGGCCCCGACTACGAGCAGTACTTC. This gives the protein CASSVFDIITASLREGPDYEQYF.